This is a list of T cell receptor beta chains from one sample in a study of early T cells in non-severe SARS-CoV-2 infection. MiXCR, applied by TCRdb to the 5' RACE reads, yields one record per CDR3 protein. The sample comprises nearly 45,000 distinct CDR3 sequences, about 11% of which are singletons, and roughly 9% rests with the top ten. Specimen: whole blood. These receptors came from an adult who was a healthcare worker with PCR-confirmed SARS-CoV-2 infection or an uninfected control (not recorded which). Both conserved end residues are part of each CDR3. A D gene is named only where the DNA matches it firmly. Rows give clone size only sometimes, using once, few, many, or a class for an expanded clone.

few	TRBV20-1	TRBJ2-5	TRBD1	CSARDRTGKGETQYF	TGCAGTGCTAGAGATCGGACAGGCAAAGGAGAGACCCAGTACTTC
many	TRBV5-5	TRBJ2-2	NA	CASSQLQGTGELFF	TGTGCCAGCAGCCAGCTCCAGGGGACCGGGGAGCTGTTTTTT
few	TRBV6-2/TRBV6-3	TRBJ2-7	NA	CASSPLRVPSSYEQYF	TGTGCCAGCAGTCCCTTACGGGTCCCGAGCTCCTACGAGCAGTACTTC
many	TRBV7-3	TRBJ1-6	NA	CASSYAESSPLHF	TGTGCCAGCAGCTATGCGGAATCATCACCCCTCCACTTT
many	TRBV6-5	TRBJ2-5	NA	CASSYGGGRETQYF	TGTGCCAGCAGTTATGGGGGGGGCCGGGAGACCCAGTACTTC
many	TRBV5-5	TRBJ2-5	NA	CASSIPLGDRETQYF	TGTGCCAGCAGCATCCCCCTTGGGGATCGGGAGACCCAGTACTTC
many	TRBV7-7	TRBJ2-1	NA	CASSPRLGLHNEQFF	TGTGCCAGCAGCCCGAGACTCGGGCTGCACAATGAGCAGTTCTTC
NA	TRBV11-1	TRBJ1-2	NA	CASSLITGYGYTF	TGTGCCAGCAGCCTGATAACAGGGTATGGCTACACCTTC
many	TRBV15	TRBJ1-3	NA	CATSRESYSGNTIYF	TGTGCCACCAGCAGAGAAAGTTACTCTGGAAACACCATATATTTT
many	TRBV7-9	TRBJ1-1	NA	CASSLPPMNTEAFF	TGTGCCAGCAGCTTACCTCCCATGAACACTGAAGCTTTCTTT
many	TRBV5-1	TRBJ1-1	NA	CASSLESGARAFF	TGCGCCAGCAGCTTGGAGTCGGGGGCGCGAGCTTTCTTT
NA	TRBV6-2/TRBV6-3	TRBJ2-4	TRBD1	CASSMGQALAKNIQYF	TGTGCCAGCAGCATGGGACAGGCCCTAGCCAAAAACATTCAGTACTTC
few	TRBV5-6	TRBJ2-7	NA	CASSTLGAPSYEQYF	TGTGCCAGCAGTACGCTGGGGGCCCCGTCCTACGAGCAGTACTTC
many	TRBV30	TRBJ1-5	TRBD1	CAWKRQGSNQPQHF	TGTGCCTGGAAGCGACAGGGAAGCAATCAGCCCCAGCATTTT
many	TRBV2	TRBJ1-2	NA	CASSDHLELTPNYGYTF	TGTGCCAGCAGTGATCATCTTGAACTGACACCTAACTATGGCTACACCTTC
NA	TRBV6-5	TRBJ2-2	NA	CASTMSPYSGELFF	TGTGCCAGCACCATGTCCCCCTATTCCGGGGAGCTGTTTTTT
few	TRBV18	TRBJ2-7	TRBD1	CASSPGQSFYEQYF	TGTGCCAGCTCACCGGGACAGTCCTTCTACGAGCAGTACTTC
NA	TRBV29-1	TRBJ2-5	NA	CSVEDRGHLLETQYF	TGCAGCGTTGAAGATAGGGGACACCTCCTAGAGACCCAGTACTTC
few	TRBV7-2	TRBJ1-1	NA	CASSIRDQVFF	TGTGCCAGCAGCATCAGGGATCAGGTTTTCTTT
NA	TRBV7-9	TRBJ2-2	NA	CASSLRGTWELFF	TGTGCCAGCAGCTTAAGAGGGACCTGGGAGCTGTTTTTT
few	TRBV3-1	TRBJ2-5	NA	CASSRRGESPKETQYF	TGTGCCAGCAGCCGAAGGGGCGAATCCCCGAAAGAGACCCAGTACTTC
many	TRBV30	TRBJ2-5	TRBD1	CAWSEGATQETQYF	TGTGCCTGGAGTGAGGGGGCAACACAAGAGACCCAGTACTTC
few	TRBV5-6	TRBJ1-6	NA	CASSRDSSPLHF	TGTGCCAGCAGCCGGGACTCATCACCCCTCCACTTT
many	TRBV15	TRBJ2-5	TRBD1	CATSRDPGQQETQYF	TGTGCCACCAGCAGAGATCCGGGACAGCAAGAGACCCAGTACTTC
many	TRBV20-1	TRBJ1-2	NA	CSASLRGGGYTF	TGCAGTGCTAGCCTCCGGGGCGGAGGCTACACCTTC